Listed below are T cell receptor beta chains from one sample, sequenced in a study of cytomegalovirus exposure and HLA in healthy donors. Sequencing used immunoSEQ multiplex PCR; TCRdb keeps in-frame clones, though not all of them. The table records roughly 90,000 clones, 85% of them present only once. Source material: PBMCs. These receptor sequences come from a man aged 18 to 35 in good health and CMV-seropositive. The CDR3 runs from the conserved cysteine through the conserved F or W. Fields, in order: J gene, D gene, clone size, V gene, CDR3 DNA, CDR3 protein. A D gene is named only where the DNA matches it firmly. Not all rows give a size; the values are once, few, many and, for expanded clones, a class.

J: TRBJ1-2; D: NA; size: once; V: TRBV7-3; DNA: TGTGCCAGCAGCTACGACAAAAACTATGGCTACACCTTC; CDR3: CASSYDKNYGYTF
J: TRBJ2-3; D: NA; size: NA; V: TRBV2; DNA: TGTGCCAGCAGTGCTTCTAGCTTGGCAGATACGCAGTATTTT; CDR3: CASSASSLADTQYF
J: TRBJ2-1; D: TRBD2; size: NA; V: TRBV28; DNA: TGTGCCAGCAGTGGGTTAGCGGGAGGACACCCAATATACAATGAGCAGTTCTTC; CDR3: CASSGLAGGHPIYNEQFF
J: TRBJ1-2; D: NA; size: once; V: TRBV9; DNA: TGTGCCAGCAGCGTAACAAGCTATGGCTACACCTTC; CDR3: CASSVTSYGYTF
J: TRBJ1-2; D: NA; size: NA; V: TRBV5-4; DNA: TGTGCCAGCAACTCCCCGGGGTTAAACTATGGCTACACCTTC; CDR3: CASNSPGLNYGYTF
J: TRBJ1-4; D: NA; size: NA; V: TRBV4-1; DNA: TGCGCCAGCAGCCAAGATATAACACCCGAAAAACTGTTTTTT; CDR3: CASSQDITPEKLFF
J: TRBJ2-1; D: NA; size: NA; V: TRBV11-1; DNA: TGTGCCAGCAGCTTATCCGTAACGCGGGAATCAGTTGAGCAGTTCTTC; CDR3: CASSLSVTRESVEQFF
J: TRBJ1-2; D: NA; size: NA; V: TRBV5-1; DNA: TGCGCCAGCAGCTTGGGGCCTTATGGCTACACCTTC; CDR3: CASSLGPYGYTF
J: TRBJ2-1; D: NA; size: NA; V: TRBV5-1; DNA: TGCGCCAACCCGGGACTTCAAAACAATGAGCAGTTCTTC; CDR3: CANPGLQNNEQFF
J: TRBJ1-2; D: NA; size: NA; V: TRBV6-5; DNA: TGTGCCAGCAGGGACAGCTATGGCTACACCTTC; CDR3: CASRDSYGYTF
J: TRBJ2-2; D: NA; size: NA; V: TRBV6-5; DNA: TGTGCCAGCGGGAGGTCGAACACCGGGGAGCTGTTTTTT; CDR3: CASGRSNTGELFF
J: TRBJ2-1; D: TRBD2; size: NA; V: TRBV13; DNA: TGTGCCAGCAGCTTGTCCATCCCCGCGGGAGGGTTTAACAATGAGCAGTTCTTC; CDR3: CASSLSIPAGGFNNEQFF
J: TRBJ2-7; D: TRBD1; size: NA; V: TRBV28; DNA: TGTGCCAGCAGTCCCGGGACAGGGGTTACCTACGAGCAGTACTTC; CDR3: CASSPGTGVTYEQYF
J: TRBJ1-1; D: NA; size: NA; V: TRBV6-5; DNA: TGTGCCAGCAGTCTTGGACAGAGTTTGAACACTGAAGCTTTCTTT; CDR3: CASSLGQSLNTEAFF
J: TRBJ2-5; D: TRBD1; size: NA; V: TRBV2; DNA: TGTGCCAGCATGGGCCAAGGACAGGGTAAAAACCAGTACTTC; CDR3: CASMGQGQGKNQYF
J: TRBJ2-1; D: TRBD1; size: NA; V: TRBV19; DNA: TGTGCCAGTAGTACCCCTCCCGGGACAGGGCTTAGCAATGAGCAGTTCTTC; CDR3: CASSTPPGTGLSNEQFF
J: TRBJ2-2; D: NA; size: few; V: TRBV7-7; DNA: TGTGCCAGCAGCACCGGGACAACAGACACCGGGGAGCTGTTTTTT; CDR3: CASSTGTTDTGELFF
J: TRBJ2-1; D: TRBD2; size: NA; V: TRBV2; DNA: TGTGCCAGCAGTGAACTAGCGGGGGACCCGGGGAGGCAGTTCTTC; CDR3: CASSELAGDPGRQFF
J: TRBJ2-2; D: NA; size: NA; V: TRBV5-1; DNA: TGCGCCAGCAGCTCAGGGAGGACCGGGGAGCTGTTTTTT; CDR3: CASSSGRTGELFF
J: TRBJ1-1; D: NA; size: NA; V: TRBV11-2; DNA: TGTGCCAGCAGCCCTCCGAGGGTCGTGGGTAGTAGAAACACTGAAGCTTTCTTT; CDR3: CASSPPRVVGSRNTEAFF
J: TRBJ2-3; D: TRBD2; size: NA; V: TRBV13; DNA: TGTGCCAGCAGCTTAACAGCGGGAGGGCGTGTAGATACGCAGTATTTT; CDR3: CASSLTAGGRVDTQYF
J: TRBJ2-5; D: NA; size: NA; V: TRBV25-1; DNA: TGTGCCAGCAGTGAATATTGGGAGAAAGAGACCCAGTACTTC; CDR3: CASSEYWEKETQYF
J: TRBJ1-4; D: NA; size: NA; V: TRBV5-1; DNA: TGCGCCAGCAGCTTGGGACAAATAAATGAAAAACTGTTTTTT; CDR3: CASSLGQINEKLFF
J: TRBJ1-2; D: NA; size: NA; V: TRBV28; DNA: TGTGCCAGCAGTTTATTGGGGCATGGCTACACCTTC; CDR3: CASSLLGHGYTF
J: TRBJ2-5; D: TRBD2; size: NA; V: TRBV9; DNA: TGTGCCAGCAGCGCGGGACTAGCGGGAGCGGAGACCCAGTACTTC; CDR3: CASSAGLAGAETQYF
J: TRBJ2-5; D: TRBD2; size: NA; V: TRBV6-1; DNA: TGTGCCAGTTGGACTAGCGGAGATCAAGAGACCCAGTACTTC; CDR3: CASWTSGDQETQYF
J: TRBJ2-5; D: NA; size: few; V: TRBV4-1; DNA: TGCGCCAGCAGCTACATCATTAGACCAGGGGAGACCCAGTACTTC; CDR3: CASSYIIRPGETQYF
J: TRBJ2-1; D: TRBD2; size: NA; V: TRBV9; DNA: TGTGCCAGCAGCAATCCCCGGGCGCTAGCGGGTTCTTTTTCCTACAATGAGCAGTTCTTC; CDR3: CASSNPRALAGSFSYNEQFF
J: TRBJ2-2; D: NA; size: NA; V: TRBV6-5; DNA: TGTGCCAGCAAACTAGGAGCGCACACCGGGGAGCTGTTTTTT; CDR3: CASKLGAHTGELFF